The entry below describes one T cell receptor (beta chain). Its antigen remains unknown. The data were obtained in a study of persistence of HIV-infected CD4 T cells. Study background: Up to about 180 mL blood was drawn at multiple time points; a couple of donors had single-time leukapheresis.

Overlapping HIV-1 Gag 15-mer peptides at 1 ug per peptide per mL were used. Sorting of responding CD4+ T cells relied on upregulated CD40 ligand together with CD69. Stimulated PBMCs had first been depleted of CD8+ T cells. CDR3 length equals 12 residues. Germline-derived CDR1 and CDR2 are LGHNT and FRNRAP. V lost 6 bases, J lost 5 bases, and 10 bases lay in between. The immunoSEQ assay was version 4, run in survey mode. Only in-frame clones appear in the TCRdb table, and some are missing; sequencing was by immunoSEQ multiplex PCR. The profile shows about 10,000 clones, less than 85% of them singletons.

The material sequenced was CD4+ T cells sorted from PBMCs after approximately 20-hour stimulation, taken from a patient who received antiretroviral therapy. The chain has TRBV12-5 and TRBJ2-5, with D unclear. The source of this sequence is an adult woman with HIV who was CMV-seropositive. The DNA of the CDR3 is TGTGCTAGTGGCAACCCTGGGGAGACCCAGTACTTC. As protein: CASGNPGETQYF.